This T cell receptor (beta chain) came from a study of cytomegalovirus exposure and HLA in healthy donors. Data came from immunoSEQ multiplex PCR; TCRdb stores just in-frame clones and leaves some out. Of 110,000 to 150,000 clones in the sample, about nine tenths were seen once. The study drew the donors from its approximately 120-subject validation cohort, separate from the roughly 700-subject first cohort. The clonotype comes from a woman younger than 45 in good health and CMV-seropositive. Sequencing was performed on PBMCs.

The CDR3, as DNA: TGTGCCAGCAGTTTGCCTAGCCCCTACGAGCAGTACTTC. As protein: CASSLPSPYEQYF. The rearrangement links TRBV28 to TRBJ2-7; D might be TRBD2 (5 bases). This CDR3 is built from 13 residues. The germline CDR1 and CDR2 sequences are MDHEN and SYDVKM. Trimming left V 3 bases short and J 2 bases short, with 8 bases between.